This T cell receptor beta chain appears in the sequencing data of a study of T cells in Graves' hyperthyroidism and ophthalmopathy. Amplified TCR beta CDR3 regions came from RNA transcripts. HTBI primers drove first-round RT-PCR of the TCR CDR3. TCRdb re-called the multiplex PCR reads with MiXCR, one entry per CDR3 protein. Of 300,000 to 400,000 distinct CDR3 sequences in the sample, approximately 15% were seen once. Together with thyroid ultrasound, orbital computed tomography, serum thyroxine and TRAb, clinical symptoms were used for diagnoses. Study-wide results and caveats: The model's output predicted ophthalmopathy at a median of 6.5 months prior to onset.

This clonotype was counted ten times or more. Its target is unknown. This clonotype originated in a young woman with Graves' hyperthyroidism. The specimen sequenced was blood.

CDR3 DNA: TGTGCCAGCGGACAGGCTAACTATGGCTACACCTTC. It encodes CASGQANYGYTF. The chain uses TRBV6-1 and TRBJ1-2; 7 bases agree with TRBD1. This CDR3 region has 12 residues. Trimming at V came to 8 bases and at J to 0 bases, leaving 0 bases not matched to a gene. Germline CDR1 is MNHNS and CDR2 is SASEGT.